This TCR beta chain was captured by sequencing in a study of T cells in Graves' hyperthyroidism and ophthalmopathy. Findings and caveats of the study: A model of 13 V-J features distinguished ophthalmopathy from stable hyperthyroidism.

TCR beta CDR3 sequences were amplified from RNA transcripts. The HTBI primer set served for first-round RT-PCR of the TCR CDR3. One entry per CDR3 protein results from TCRdb running MiXCR on the multiplex PCR reads. Of around 340,000 distinct CDR3 sequences detected, 15% to 20% appear once; the ten largest clones hold roughly 49%. V was shortened by 6 bases and J by 8 bases, with 13 bases between the two germline ends. This CDR3 contains 13 residues. This clonotype came up many times. The antigen remains unidentified. The sequence came from a woman between 45 and 60 years old with Graves' hyperthyroidism. The sequenced material came from blood. V is TRBV12-3 or TRBV12-4 and J is TRBJ1-4; a weak D match, TRBD1 (6 bases). For the CDR3, the DNA is TGTGCCAGCAGCCGAGACAGGACCGAAAAACTGTTTTTT. Translation gives CASSRDRTEKLFF.